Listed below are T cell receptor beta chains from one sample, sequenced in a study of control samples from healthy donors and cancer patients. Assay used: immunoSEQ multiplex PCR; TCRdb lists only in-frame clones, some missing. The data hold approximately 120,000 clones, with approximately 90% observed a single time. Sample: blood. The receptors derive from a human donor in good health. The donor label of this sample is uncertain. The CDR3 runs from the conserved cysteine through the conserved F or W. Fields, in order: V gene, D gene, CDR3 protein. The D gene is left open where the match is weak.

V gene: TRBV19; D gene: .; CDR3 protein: CASSMERLPDTQYF
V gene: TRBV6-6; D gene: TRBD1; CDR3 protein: CASSYNMGQGRSPLHF
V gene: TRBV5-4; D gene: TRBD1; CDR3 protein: CASSQLQGMNTEAFF
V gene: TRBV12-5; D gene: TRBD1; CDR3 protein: CASAWGDSSNQPQHF
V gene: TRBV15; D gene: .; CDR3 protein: CATSRDLAGFNQPQHF
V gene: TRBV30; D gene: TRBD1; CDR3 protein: CAGTGGSYEQYF
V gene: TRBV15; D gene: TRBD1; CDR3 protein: CATETGINEKLFF
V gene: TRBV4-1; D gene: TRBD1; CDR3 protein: CASSPTGGNTEAFF
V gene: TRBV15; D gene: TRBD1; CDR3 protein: CATSIGGSNQPQHF
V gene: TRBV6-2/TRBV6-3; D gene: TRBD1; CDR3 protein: CASSYSETPGQGTDGYTF
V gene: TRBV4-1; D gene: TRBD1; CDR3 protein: CASSQVTGGTEAFF
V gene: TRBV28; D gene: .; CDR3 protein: CASSGGLGLGTGNTIYF
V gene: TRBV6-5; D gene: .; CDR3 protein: CASSLRQTQVAQHF
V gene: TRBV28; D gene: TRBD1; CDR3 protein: CASVQGDSNQPQHF